This record looks at one T cell receptor (beta chain) sequence and its context. It has no known antigen specificity. Base quality data are lacking; no much larger clone is found one base away. CD8 naive samples were CD45RO-negative cells positively selected for CCR7, giving a CD45RA+CCR7+ population that excluded TemRA cells. Donors were healthy HIV-negative adults with no recently reported acute infections or vaccinations. Only Caucasian adults living in Nashville, Tennessee, USA were represented among the donors. After blood collection by leukapheresis, PBMCs were isolated using Ficoll-Histopaque density gradient centrifugation and then cryopreserved in the vapor phase of liquid nitrogen. Analytical flow cytometry was used to check the purity and quantity of each magnetically sorted T cell population. Each sorted fraction had its genomic DNA isolated and then quantified by UV absorbance on a Nanodrop 2000c.

This record comes from a study of shared clonotypes between healthy human individuals (dated by TCRdb to about 2020). Background for the entire study: The cohort comprised two women and a few men aged 18 to 49 years. Each donor's leukapheresis produced roughly between about 0.9 and 9.5 billion PBMCs. To increase sequencing depth and limit assay-specific biases, different laboratories used diverse techniques to prepare libraries and sequence TCR repertoires. To estimate repertoire size and how much clonotypes are shared between individuals, the study performed deep sequencing of blood TCR repertoires from roughly five healthy adults. Per donor, three plates each were used for CD4 naive and CD4 memory, two for CD8 naive, and one for CD8 memory. Beyond this particular receptor, the publication reports: The genetic and exposure-history diversity represented was limited by the small number of donors. Compared with non-shared clonotypes, clonotypes shared by all four sorted-subset donors had higher generation probabilities. Based on pairwise subsampling, the degree of clonotype sharing among donors was expected to be affected by sequencing depth. Sharing across a few donors was observed for about 5% of naive CD4, over 3% of naive CD8, over 2% of memory CD4, and around 0.4% of memory CD8 clonotypes. Naive subsets generally had larger estimated clonotype richness than memory subsets. Sampling was limited to blood, and TCR repertoires in tissue likely differ from TCR repertoires in blood. Incomplete sequencing was indicated by rarefaction of sorted-subset datasets, despite the large sequencing depth.

The CDR3 measures 15 amino acids from cysteine to phenylalanine. CDR3 DNA only is kept here, 45 bases in frame from base 1. The junction carries 11 bases between V and J, which are trimmed by 0 bases and 3 bases respectively. CDR1 and CDR2 were assigned from the germline V gene as SGHVS and FQNEAQ. Using the deep immunoSEQ assay, multiplex PCR amplified TCR CDR3 regions from genomic DNA. Extracted genomic DNA from each cell subset was spread evenly across all wells of several immunoSEQ 96-well plates, with each plate serving as a replicate. For sorted subsets, each replicate PCR was loaded with about 200 ng genomic DNA, equivalent to some 31,000 T cell genomes. Purified libraries were measured with a Qubit 3.0 fluorometer, size-checked on a Bioanalyzer 2100, and measured again with the KAPA Library Quantification kit. Each immunoSEQ 96-well plate was sequenced on its own single-read 150-cycle Illumina NextSeq 550 flow cell. The authors' pipeline ran thus. Because the immunoSEQ output held only junctional sequences and lacked quality scores, the filtering could not match the filtering applied to full-length reads. Sequences were annotated with PyIR, a Python wrapper for IgBLAST v1.9, using IMGT germline references to assign V/J genes and CDR3. Reads with weak V/J assignments (E-value above 1e-6), missing CDR3, stop codons, out-of-frame junctions, or ambiguous translated residues were removed. V3J clonotypes were defined as sequences sharing the same inferred V gene, J gene, and CDR3 amino acid sequence. The percentage overlap between two repertoires was calculated by dividing the number of shared unique clonotypes by the size of the smaller repertoire. Richness of each repertoire was evaluated using RTK rarefaction, the Chao1 estimator, and Recon v2.1 estimates of unobserved clonotypes. Generation probabilities for all TCRbeta clonotypes obtained by the gDNA method from a handful of donors were computed using OLGA. TCRdb mirrors the immuneACCESS table, restricted to in-frame sequences. Some clones are absent from its copies; in checked studies, under half trace to an unresolved V gene, and the reason for the others is unknown. The V and J calls and clone size were taken over from that table, and D and trimming were inferred from the DNA. Present in this sample are 760,000 or so clones, roughly 96% of which were seen just once. Approximately 0.2% of the sample lies in the top ten.

The sequenced sample was naive CD8+ T cells sorted from blood. What the cell subset or site label conveys for this sample: CD45RA+CCR7+. The chain uses TRBV7-8 and TRBJ2-5; a tentative D match to TRBD2 spans 5 bases. The sequence was collected from a man under 40 in good health. The CDR3 protein is CASSLAEVREETQYF. The DNA sequence is TGTGCCAGCAGCTTAGCGGAGGTCCGGGAAGAGACCCAGTACTTC.